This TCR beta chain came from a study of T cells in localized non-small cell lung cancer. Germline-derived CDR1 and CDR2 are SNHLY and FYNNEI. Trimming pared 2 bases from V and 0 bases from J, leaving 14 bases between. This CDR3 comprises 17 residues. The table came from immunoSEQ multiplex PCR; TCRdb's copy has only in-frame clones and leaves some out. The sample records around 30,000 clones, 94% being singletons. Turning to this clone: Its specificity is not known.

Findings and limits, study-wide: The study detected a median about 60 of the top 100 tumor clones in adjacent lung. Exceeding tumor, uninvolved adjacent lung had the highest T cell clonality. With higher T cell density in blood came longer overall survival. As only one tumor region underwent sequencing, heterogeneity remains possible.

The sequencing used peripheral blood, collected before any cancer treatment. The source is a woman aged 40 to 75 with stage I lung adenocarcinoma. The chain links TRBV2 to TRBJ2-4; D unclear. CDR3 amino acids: CASSERVQRLAKNIQYF. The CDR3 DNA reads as TGTGCCAGCAGTGAAAGGGTCCAGAGACTAGCCAAAAACATTCAGTACTTC.